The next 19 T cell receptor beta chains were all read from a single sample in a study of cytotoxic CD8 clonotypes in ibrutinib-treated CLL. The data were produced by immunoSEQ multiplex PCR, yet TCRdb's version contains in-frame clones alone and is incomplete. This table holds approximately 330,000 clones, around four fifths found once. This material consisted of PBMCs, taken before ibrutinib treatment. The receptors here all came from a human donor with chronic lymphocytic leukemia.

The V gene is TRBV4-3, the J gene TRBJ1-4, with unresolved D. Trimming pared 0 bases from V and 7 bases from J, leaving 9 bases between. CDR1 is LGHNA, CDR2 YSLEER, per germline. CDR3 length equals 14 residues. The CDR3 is CASSQDGRGEKLFF. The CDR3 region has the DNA TGCGCCAGCAGCCAAGACGGTCGAGGTGAAAAACTGTTTTTT.

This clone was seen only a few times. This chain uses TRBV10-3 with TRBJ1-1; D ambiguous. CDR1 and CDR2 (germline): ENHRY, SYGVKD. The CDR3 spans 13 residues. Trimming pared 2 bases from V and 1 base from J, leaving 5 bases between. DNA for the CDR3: TGTGCCATCAGTGAGCGGGAGAACACTGAAGCTTTCTTT. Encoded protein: CAISERENTEAFF.

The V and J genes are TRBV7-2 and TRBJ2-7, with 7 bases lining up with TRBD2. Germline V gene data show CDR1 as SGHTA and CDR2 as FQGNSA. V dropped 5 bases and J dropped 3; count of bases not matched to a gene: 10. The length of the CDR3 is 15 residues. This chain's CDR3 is CASSIEGLGVYEQYF. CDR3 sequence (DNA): TGTGCCAGCAGCATAGAAGGACTAGGGGTCTACGAGCAGTACTTC. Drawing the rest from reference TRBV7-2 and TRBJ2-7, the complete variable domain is GAGVSQSPSNKVTEKGKDVELRCDPISGHTALYWYRQSLGQGLEFLIYFQGNSAPDKSGLPSDRFSAERTGGSVSTLTIQRTQQEDSAVYLCASSIEGLGVYEQYFGPGTRLTVT.

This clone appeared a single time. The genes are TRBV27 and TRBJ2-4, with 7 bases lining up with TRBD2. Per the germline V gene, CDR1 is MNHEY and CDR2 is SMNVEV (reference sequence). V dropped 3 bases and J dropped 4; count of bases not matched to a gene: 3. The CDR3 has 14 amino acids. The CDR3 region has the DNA TGTGCCAGCAGTTTGTCCGGGAGGAAAAACATTCAGTACTTC. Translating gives CASSLSGRKNIQYF.

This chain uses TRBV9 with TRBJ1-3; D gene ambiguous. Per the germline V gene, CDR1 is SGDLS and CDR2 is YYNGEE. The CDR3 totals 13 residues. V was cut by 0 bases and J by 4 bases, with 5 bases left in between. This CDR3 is CASSVVPGNTIYF. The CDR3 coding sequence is TGTGCCAGCAGCGTAGTTCCGGGAAACACCATATATTTT.

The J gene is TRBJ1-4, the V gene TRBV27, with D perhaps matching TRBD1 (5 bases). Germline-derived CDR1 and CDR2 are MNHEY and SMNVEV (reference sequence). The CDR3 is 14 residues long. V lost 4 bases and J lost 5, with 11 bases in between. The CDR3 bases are TGTGCCAGCAGTTGGTCGGGGGGGAATGAAAAACTGTTTTTT. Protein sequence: CASSWSGGNEKLFF.

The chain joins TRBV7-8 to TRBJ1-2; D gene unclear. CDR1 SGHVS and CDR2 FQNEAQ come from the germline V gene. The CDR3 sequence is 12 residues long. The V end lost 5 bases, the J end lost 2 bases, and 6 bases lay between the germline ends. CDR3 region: CASSTWNYGYTF. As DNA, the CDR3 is TGTGCCAGCAGCACTTGGAACTATGGCTACACCTTC.

This CDR3 reads CASSVGFGQPQHF. In DNA form, the CDR3 reads TGTGCCAGCAGTGTAGGGTTTGGACAGCCCCAGCATTTT. The chain recombines TRBV2 with TRBJ1-5; D not certain. V was cut by 4 bases and J by 7 bases, with 11 bases left in between. The CDR3 is 13 amino acids. Germline loops: CDR1 SNHLY, CDR2 FYNNEI. The complete variable domain, with remaining parts taken from reference TRBV2 and TRBJ1-5, reads EPEVTQTPSHQVTQMGQEVILRCVPISNHLYFYWYRQILGQKVEFLVSFYNNEISEKSEIFDDQFSVERPDGSNFTLKIRSTKLEDSAMYFCASSVGFGQPQHFGDGTRLSIL.

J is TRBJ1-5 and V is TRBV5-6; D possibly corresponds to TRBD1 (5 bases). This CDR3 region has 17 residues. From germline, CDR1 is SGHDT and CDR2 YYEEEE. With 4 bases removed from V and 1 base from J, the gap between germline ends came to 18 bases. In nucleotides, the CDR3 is TGTGCCAGCAGCGTTACTGGGGGACTGGGGAGCAATCAGCCCCAGCATTTT. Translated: CASSVTGGLGSNQPQHF. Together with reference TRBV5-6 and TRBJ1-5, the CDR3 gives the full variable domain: DAGVTQSPTHLIKTRGQQVTLRCSPKSGHDTVSWYQQALGQGPQFIFQYYEEEERQRGNFPDRFSGHQFPNYSSELNVNALLLGDSALYLCASSVTGGLGSNQPQHFGDGTRLSIL.

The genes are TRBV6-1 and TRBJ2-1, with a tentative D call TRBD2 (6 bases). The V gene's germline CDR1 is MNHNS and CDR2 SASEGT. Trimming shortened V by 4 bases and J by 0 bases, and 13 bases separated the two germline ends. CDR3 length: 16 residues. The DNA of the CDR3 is TGTGCCAGCAGTGCAATAAGCGGGCACTCCTACAATGAGCAGTTCTTC. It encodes CASSAISGHSYNEQFF.

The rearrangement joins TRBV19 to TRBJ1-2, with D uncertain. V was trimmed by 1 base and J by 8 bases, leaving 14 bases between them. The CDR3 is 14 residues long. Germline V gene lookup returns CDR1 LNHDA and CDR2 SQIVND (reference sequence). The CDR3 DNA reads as TGTGCCAGTAGTATAGGTGTGGCTGGAGAAGGCTACACCTTC. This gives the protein CASSIGVAGEGYTF.

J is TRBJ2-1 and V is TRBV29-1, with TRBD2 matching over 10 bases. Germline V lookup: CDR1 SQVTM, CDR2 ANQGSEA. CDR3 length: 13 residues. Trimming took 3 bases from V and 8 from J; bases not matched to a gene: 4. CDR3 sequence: CSVESSGRDEQFF. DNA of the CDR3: TGCAGCGTTGAGTCTAGCGGGAGAGATGAGCAGTTCTTC.

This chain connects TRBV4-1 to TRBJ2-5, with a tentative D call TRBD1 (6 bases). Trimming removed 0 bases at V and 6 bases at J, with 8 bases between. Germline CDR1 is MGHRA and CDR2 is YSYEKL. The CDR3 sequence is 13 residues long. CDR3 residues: CASSQDTGKTQYF. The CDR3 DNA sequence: TGCGCCAGCAGCCAAGATACAGGGAAGACCCAGTACTTC.

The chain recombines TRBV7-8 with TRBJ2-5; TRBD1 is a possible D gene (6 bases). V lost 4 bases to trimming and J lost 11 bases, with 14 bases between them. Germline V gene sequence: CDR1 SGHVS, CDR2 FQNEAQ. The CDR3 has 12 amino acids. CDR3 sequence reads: CASSYRLGAQYF. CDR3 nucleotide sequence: TGTGCCAGCAGCTATCGGCTGGGGGCGCAGTACTTC. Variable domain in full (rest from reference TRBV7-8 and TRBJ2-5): GAGVSQSPRYKVAKRGQDVALRCDPISGHVSLFWYQQALGQGPEFLTYFQNEAQLDKSGLPSDRFFAERPEGSVSTLKIQRTQQEDSAVYLCASSYRLGAQYFGPGTRLLVL.

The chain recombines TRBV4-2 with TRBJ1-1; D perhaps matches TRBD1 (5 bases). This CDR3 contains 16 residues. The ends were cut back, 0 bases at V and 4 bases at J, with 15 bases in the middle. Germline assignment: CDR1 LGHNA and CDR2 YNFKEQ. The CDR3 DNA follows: TGTGCCAGCAGCCAAGATAACAGGTTGAAGGTCACTGAAGCTTTCTTT. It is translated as CASSQDNRLKVTEAFF.

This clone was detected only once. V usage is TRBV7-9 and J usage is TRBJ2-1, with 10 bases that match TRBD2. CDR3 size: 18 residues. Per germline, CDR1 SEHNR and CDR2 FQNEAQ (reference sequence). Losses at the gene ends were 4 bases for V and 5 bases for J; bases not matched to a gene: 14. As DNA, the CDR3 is TGTGCCAGCAGCTCCCGACCCGCTCCGGGACTAGCGAACAATGAGCAGTTCTTC. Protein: CASSSRPAPGLANNEQFF.

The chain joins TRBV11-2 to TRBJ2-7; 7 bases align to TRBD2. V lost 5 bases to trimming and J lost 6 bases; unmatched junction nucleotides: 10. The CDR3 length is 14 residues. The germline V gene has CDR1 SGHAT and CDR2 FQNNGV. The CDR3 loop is CASSPSPAGPEQYF. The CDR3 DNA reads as TGTGCCAGCAGCCCTAGCCCAGCGGGACCCGAGCAGTACTTC.

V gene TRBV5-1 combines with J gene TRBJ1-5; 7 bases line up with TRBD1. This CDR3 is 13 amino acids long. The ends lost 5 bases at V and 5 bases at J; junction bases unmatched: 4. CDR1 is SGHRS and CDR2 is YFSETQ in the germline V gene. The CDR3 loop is CASRQGMDQPQHF. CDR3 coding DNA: TGCGCCAGCAGACAGGGGATGGATCAGCCCCAGCATTTT.

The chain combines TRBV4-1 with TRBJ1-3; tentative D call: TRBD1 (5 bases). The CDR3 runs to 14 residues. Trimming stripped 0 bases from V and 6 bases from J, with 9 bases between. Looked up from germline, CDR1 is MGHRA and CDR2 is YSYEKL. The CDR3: CASSQEGQANTIYF. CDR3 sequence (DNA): TGCGCCAGCAGCCAAGAGGGGCAGGCAAACACCATATATTTT.